Each of the 30 T cell receptor beta chains below was sequenced from the same sample in a study of cytomegalovirus exposure and HLA in healthy donors. The repertoire was sequenced with immunoSEQ multiplex PCR; TCRdb's copy has only in-frame clones and lacks some. The repertoire holds 220,000 or so clones, with roughly 91% as singletons. Material: PBMCs. Receptor source: a woman younger than 30 in good health and CMV-seropositive.

This clone was counted a single time. The chain carries TRBV5-6 and TRBJ2-3; the match to TRBD2 covers 11 bases. Germline-derived CDR1 and CDR2 are SGHDT and YYEEEE. The CDR3 is made up of 17 amino acids. The V segment lost 0 bases and the J segment 4 bases; nucleotides outside the gene matches: 7. The CDR3 is CASSLELAGVFPDTQYF. The CDR3 DNA is TGTGCCAGCAGCTTGGAACTAGCGGGAGTTTTTCCAGATACGCAGTATTTT.

This clone was seen a handful of times. The rearrangement links TRBV5-1 to TRBJ2-1; 7 bases align to TRBD2. The germline V gene has CDR1 SGHRS and CDR2 YFSETQ. V trimming: 4 bases; J trimming: 2 bases; junction bases outside the gene matches: 6. The CDR3 is 15 residues long. CDR3 sequence reads: CASSPRDYTYNEQFF. Written as DNA, the CDR3 is TGCGCCAGCAGCCCAAGGGACTATACCTACAATGAGCAGTTCTTC.

This sequence joins TRBV4-1 and TRBJ2-1; 10 bases line up with TRBD2. The CDR3 is made up of 15 amino acids. J was trimmed by 4 bases and V by 3 bases; bases with no gene match: 3. Germline CDR1 is MGHRA and CDR2 is YSYEKL. CDR3 residues: CASSQSGREYNEQFF. The CDR3 DNA reads TGCGCCAGCAGCCAGAGCGGGAGGGAGTACAATGAGCAGTTCTTC.

CDR3 DNA: TGTGCCAGCAGCCCCCGACTTGGACTCGGAAATACGCAGTATTTT. Amino acids: CASSPRLGLGNTQYF. The chain employs TRBV9 and TRBJ2-3; perhaps TRBD2 as D (5 bases). V was pared by 4 bases and J by 7 bases, with 19 bases between. The length of the CDR3 is 15 residues. Germline CDR1 and CDR2: SGDLS and YYNGEE.

V gene TRBV14 combines with J gene TRBJ2-1; D is perhaps TRBD2 (6 bases). V was pared by 1 base and J by 2 bases, with 9 bases between. The CDR3 has 15 amino acids. Germline CDR1 SGHDN, CDR2 FVKESK. The CDR3, as DNA: TGTGCCAGCAGCCAAGCAGGAGGGGCCTACAATGAGCAGTTCTTC. It specifies CASSQAGGAYNEQFF. Looking up the rest from reference TRBV14 and TRBJ2-1 gives the full variable domain: EAGVTQFPSHSVIEKGQTVTLRCDPISGHDNLYWYRRVMGKEIKFLLHFVKESKQDESGMPNNRFLAERTGGTYSTLKVQPAELEDSGVYFCASSQAGGAYNEQFFGPGTRLTVL.

The V and J genes are TRBV6-1 and TRBJ2-7; D is perhaps TRBD1 (5 bases). V lost 8 bases and J 5 bases, leaving 19 bases between the germline ends. The CDR3 loop spans 14 amino acids. Germline CDR1 MNHNS, CDR2 SASEGT. CDR3 region: CASRPPGIPNEQYF. The CDR3 DNA sequence: TGTGCCAGCCGCCCACCAGGGATCCCCAACGAGCAGTACTTC.

This clone is a singleton in its sample. The V and J genes are TRBV6-6 and TRBJ1-1; 9 bases fit TRBD1. V lost 0 bases to trimming and J lost 5 bases; unmatched junction nucleotides: 4. Germline CDR1 is MNHNY and CDR2 is SVGAGI (reference sequence). This CDR3 is built from 15 residues. CDR3 residues: CASSYSGQGETEAFF. CDR3 nucleotides: TGTGCCAGCAGTTACTCGGGACAGGGTGAAACTGAAGCTTTCTTT.

V usage is TRBV11-2 and J usage is TRBJ1-1; maybe TRBD1 (6 bases). The CDR3 runs to 13 residues. Germline CDR1 reads SGHAT; CDR2 reads FQNNGV. V was pared by 7 bases and J by 4 bases, with 13 bases between. CDR3 sequence reads: CASTSKGGTEAFF. The CDR3 region has the DNA TGTGCCAGCACCTCGAAAGGGGGCACTGAAGCTTTCTTT. Looking up the rest from reference TRBV11-2 and TRBJ1-1 gives the full variable domain: EAGVAQSPRYKIIEKRQSVAFWCNPISGHATLYWYQQILGQGPKLLIQFQNNGVVDDSQLPKDRFSAERLKGVDSTLKIQPAKLEDSAVYLCASTSKGGTEAFFGQGTRLTVV.

The rearrangement joins TRBV2 to TRBJ2-1, with TRBD2 identical over 14 bases. Per germline, CDR1 SNHLY and CDR2 FYNNEI. This CDR3 has 17 amino acids. V shed 4 bases and J 8 bases; nucleotides not matched to a gene: 10. The CDR3 nucleotides are TGTGCCAGCAGTGCCACGCGACTAGCGGGAGGGGGTTATGAGCAGTTCTTC. Translated, it gives CASSATRLAGGGYEQFF. Combining the CDR3 with reference TRBV2 and TRBJ2-1 gives the whole variable domain EPEVTQTPSHQVTQMGQEVILRCVPISNHLYFYWYRQILGQKVEFLVSFYNNEISEKSEIFDDQFSVERPDGSNFTLKIRSTKLEDSAMYFCASSATRLAGGGYEQFFGPGTRLTVL.

The chain employs TRBV19 and TRBJ2-7; 12 nucleotides align to TRBD2. Germline values: CDR1 LNHDA, CDR2 SQIVND (reference sequence). The trim removed 5 bases at V and 2 bases at J, leaving 4 bases unmatched. CDR3 size: 15 residues. In DNA, the CDR3 is TGTGCCAGTAGTTCTAGCGGGAGGGCCGCCTACGAGCAGTACTTC. Encoded protein: CASSSSGRAAYEQYF.

This clone was seen more than once but under ten times. The J gene is TRBJ2-5, the V gene TRBV19; 7 nucleotides line up with TRBD2. The CDR3 contains 14 residues. The J segment lost 0 bases and the V segment lost 4 bases, leaving 2 bases of the junction unmatched. Germline V gene data show CDR1 as LNHDA and CDR2 as SQIVND (reference sequence). CDR3 in amino acids: CASSTGTNQETQYF. The CDR3, as DNA: TGTGCCAGTAGTACCGGGACTAACCAAGAGACCCAGTACTTC.

The chain couples TRBV6-1 to TRBJ1-5; 7 bases map to TRBD1. This CDR3 has 15 residues. With 6 bases clipped from V and 4 bases from J, the junction kept 9 bases outside the gene matches. Germline CDR1 MNHNS, CDR2 SASEGT. The CDR3 loop is CASSASGQNNQPQHF. The CDR3 DNA is TGTGCCAGCAGCGCGTCGGGACAGAATAATCAGCCCCAGCATTTT.

J is TRBJ2-1 and V is TRBV9; tentative D call: TRBD2 (5 bases). Trimming pared 4 bases from V and 5 bases from J, leaving 13 bases between. CDR3 length: 14 residues. Germline V gene sequence: CDR1 SGDLS, CDR2 YYNGEE. DNA for the CDR3: TGTGCCAGCAGCCCCCCCGGACTCGACAATGAGCAGTTCTTC. It encodes CASSPPGLDNEQFF. The whole variable domain, remainder taken from reference TRBV9 and TRBJ2-1, is DSGVTQTPKHLITATGQRVTLRCSPRSGDLSVYWYQQSLDQGLQFLIQYYNGEERAKGNILERFSAQQFPDLHSELNLSSLELGDSALYFCASSPPGLDNEQFFGPGTRLTVL.

On this clone itself: The sample contains more than one DNA sequence encoding this CDR3. CDR3 in DNA: TGTGCCAGCAGTTTAGGAGTCTACGAGCAGTACTTC. Its translation: CASSLGVYEQYF. The V call is TRBV28, the J call TRBJ2-7; D uncertain. V shed 2 bases and J shed 3 bases, with 5 bases lying between them. The CDR3 is made up of 12 amino acids. Germline V gives CDR1 MDHEN, CDR2 SYDVKM.

The gene calls are TRBV9 and TRBJ2-1, with D maybe TRBD1 (6 bases). V gave up 0 bases and J gave up 6 bases, with 10 bases separating them. The CDR3 has 14 residues. Looked up from germline, CDR1 is SGDLS and CDR2 is YYNGEE. The DNA for the CDR3 is TGTGCCAGCAGCGTAGCTGGGGGCCGCAATGAGCAGTTCTTC. It yields the protein CASSVAGGRNEQFF.

V usage is TRBV6-6 and J usage is TRBJ2-3, with D tentatively TRBD2 (7 bases). V lost 4 bases and J lost 3, with 17 bases in between. The CDR3 is made up of 16 amino acids. The germline CDR1 and CDR2 sequences are MNHNY and SVGAGI (reference sequence). CDR3 DNA sequence: TGTGCCAGCAGTTCCCAAGGGGGGGAGCAAACAGATACGCAGTATTTT. As protein: CASSSQGGEQTDTQYF.

V usage is TRBV9 and J usage is TRBJ2-3; weak D call: TRBD2 (6 bases). V shed 2 bases and J shed 6 bases, with 7 bases lying between them. In germline, CDR1 is SGDLS, CDR2 YYNGEE. The CDR3 consists of 12 residues. The CDR3 here is CASSVLADTQYF. CDR3 sequence (DNA): TGTGCCAGCAGCGTCCTAGCGGATACGCAGTATTTT.

On this clone: A read error may produce the germline difference seen at one junction end. V is TRBV6-5 and J is TRBJ1-1; 7 bases line up with TRBD1. Per the germline V gene, CDR1 is MNHEY and CDR2 is SVGAGI. This CDR3 has 15 residues. CDR3 residues: CASRYSQGTHTEAFF. The CDR3 coding sequence is TGTGCCAGCAGATACTCACAGGGGACACACACTGAAGCTTTCTTT.

This sequence joins TRBV27 and TRBJ2-7; TRBD1 aligns across 7 bases. Germline V gene lookup returns CDR1 MNHEY and CDR2 SMNVEV (reference sequence). The CDR3 covers 17 residues. The ends lost 3 bases at V and 3 bases at J; junction bases unmatched: 14. The CDR3 sequence is CASSLEPTGVGFYEQYF. The CDR3 region has the DNA TGTGCCAGCAGTTTGGAACCCACAGGGGTCGGATTCTACGAGCAGTACTTC.

This clone was observed many times. This chain links TRBV25-1 with TRBJ2-7, with TRBD2 matching over 8 bases. Germline values: CDR1 MGHDK, CDR2 SYGVNS. V was pared by 4 bases and J by 2 bases, with 7 bases of the junction left unmatched. The CDR3 runs 15 residues. DNA for the CDR3: TGTGCCAGCAGTGTTGGGCGGGAGGCCCCCTACGAGCAGTACTTC. It specifies CASSVGREAPYEQYF.

This clone was seen a few times. The CDR3 coding sequence is TGCGCCAGCAGCCAAGGACAGGGCGTCCCCTACGAGCAGTACTTC. Protein sequence: CASSQGQGVPYEQYF. The J gene is TRBJ2-7, the V gene TRBV4-1, with 7 bases fitting TRBD1. The CDR3 has 15 amino acids. Germline-derived CDR1 and CDR2 are MGHRA and YSYEKL. V trimming: 1 base; J trimming: 2 bases; junction bases outside the gene matches: 5.

The chain links TRBV5-1 to TRBJ2-1; TRBD2 matches at 12 bases. CDR3 size: 20 residues. Germline V gene data show CDR1 as SGHRS and CDR2 as YFSETQ. V trimming: 4 bases; J trimming: 2 bases; junction bases outside the gene matches: 16. In DNA, the CDR3 is TGCGCCAGCAGCCTTGGGACGCTAGCGGGAGGGCCCAGGACCTACAATGAGCAGTTCTTC. It is translated as CASSLGTLAGGPRTYNEQFF.

This clone was seen a single time. The V and J genes are TRBV6-1 and TRBJ2-3; 9 nucleotides match TRBD2. The germline V gene has CDR1 MNHNS and CDR2 SASEGT. The CDR3 totals 18 residues. V lost 2 bases to trimming and J lost 2 bases; unmatched junction nucleotides: 11. CDR3 loop: CASSETILTSGFTDTQYF. DNA of the CDR3: TGTGCCAGCAGTGAAACAATTCTCACTAGCGGGTTCACAGATACGCAGTATTTT.

V usage is TRBV19 and J usage is TRBJ2-4; TRBD1 is a possible D gene (5 bases). Germline loops: CDR1 LNHDA, CDR2 SQIVND (reference sequence). CDR3 size: 13 residues. The ends were cut back, 2 bases at V and 7 bases at J, with 9 bases in the middle. The CDR3 nucleotides read TGTGCCAGTAGTATACAGGGTGGGAACATTCAGTACTTC. It translates to CASSIQGGNIQYF.

The chain has TRBV28 and TRBJ1-1; 9 bases match TRBD1. This CDR3 region has 14 residues. V was clipped by 10 bases and J by 1 base; unmatched bases: 7. Germline V gene sequence: CDR1 MDHEN, CDR2 SYDVKM. This CDR3 is CAIDRGSGNTEAFF. The CDR3 nucleotides read TGTGCCATAGACAGGGGGAGTGGGAACACTGAAGCTTTCTTT.

The chain recombines TRBV5-5 with TRBJ2-7; D is possibly TRBD1 (5 bases). Germline CDR1 and CDR2: SGHKS and YYEKEE (reference sequence). There are 16 residues in the CDR3. The germline V and J ends were trimmed by 4 bases and 0 bases, with 17 bases remaining between them. CDR3 in amino acids: CASSHPGRASSYEQYF. Here the CDR3 DNA reads TGTGCCAGCAGCCATCCCGGCAGGGCGAGCTCCTACGAGCAGTACTTC.

V usage is TRBV28 and J usage is TRBJ1-1, with TRBD1 identical over 9 bases. V lost 6 bases to trimming and J lost 7 bases; unmatched junction nucleotides: 9. Germline values: CDR1 MDHEN, CDR2 SYDVKM. This CDR3 has 14 residues. CDR3 loop: CASSLGQGRDEAFF. The CDR3 nucleotides read TGTGCCAGCAGCCTTGGACAGGGGAGAGATGAAGCTTTCTTT.

The J gene is TRBJ1-5, the V gene TRBV2; 11 bases line up with TRBD1. The CDR3 contains 13 residues. Germline V lookup: CDR1 SNHLY, CDR2 FYNNEI. V shed 11 bases and J 4 bases; nucleotides not matched to a gene: 4. The CDR3 spells CASGQGANQPQHF. The CDR3 nucleotides are TGTGCCTCTGGACAGGGGGCTAATCAGCCCCAGCATTTT. Combining the CDR3 with reference TRBV2 and TRBJ1-5 gives the whole variable domain EPEVTQTPSHQVTQMGQEVILRCVPISNHLYFYWYRQILGQKVEFLVSFYNNEISEKSEIFDDQFSVERPDGSNFTLKIRSTKLEDSAMYFCASGQGANQPQHFGDGTRLSIL.

The chain joins TRBV2 to TRBJ2-1, with 8 bases fitting TRBD1. This CDR3 spans 15 amino acids. Germline V gene sequence: CDR1 SNHLY, CDR2 FYNNEI. After removal of 2 bases from V and 1 base from J, the junction contained 1 base not matched to a gene. The CDR3 bases are TGTGCCAGCAGTGAATACAGGGGGTCCTACAATGAGCAGTTCTTC. Protein: CASSEYRGSYNEQFF.

The rearrangement uses TRBV2 and TRBJ2-7; a possible D gene is TRBD2 (7 bases). The CDR3 is 17 residues long. V was shortened by 8 bases and J by 2 bases, with 25 bases between the two germline ends. Germline V gene lookup returns CDR1 SNHLY and CDR2 FYNNEI. Here the CDR3 DNA reads TGTGCCAGCTTCGACCCCCCTCTCCAGCGGGACACCTACGAGCAGTACTTC. This gives the protein CASFDPPLQRDTYEQYF.